The clone carrying this T cell receptor beta chain was observed a handful of times. Its antigen remains unknown. In germline, CDR1 is SGHAT, CDR2 FQNNGV. Trimming took 2 bases from V and 0 from J, leaving 11 bases between them. The CDR3 length is 16 residues. The source of the sample is a study of shared clonotypes between healthy human individuals. Notes on the study in general: The four-donor shared clonotypes exceeded non-shared clonotypes in generation probability, with non-shared ones scoring lower.

The authors divided CD4+ cells into CD45RA+ naive and CD45RA-negative memory subsets. Execution of the assay was at deep level. Sequenced by immunoSEQ multiplex PCR; TCRdb stores in-frame clones only, minus some. Among 190,000 or so clones listed, around 63% were seen once. The sample consisted of memory CD4+ T cells sorted from blood. Subset indicated: CD45RA-negative fraction. The chain is built from TRBV11-2 and TRBJ2-1; D unclear. This TCR was recovered from a man aged 25 to 40 in good health. The CDR3 loop reads CASSLLGPSSYNEQFF. DNA of the CDR3: TGTGCCAGCAGCTTATTAGGGCCGAGCTCCTACAATGAGCAGTTCTTC.